These 17 T cell receptor beta chains originate from one sample sequenced in a study (dated by TCRdb to the mid-2010s). Preparation of the library involved RT-PCR. Sequencing was carried out with an Illumina MiSeq. The public reads were reprocessed in TCRdb via fastp at Q25 and MiXCR, keeping in-frame beta chains. Here each entry gathers all rows of one CDR3 protein and keeps the most common genes and DNA. This sample gives more than 550,000 distinct CDR3 sequences in total; 14% of them show up just once. Jointly, the top ten make up 3.6% of the sample. The specimen sequenced was memory CD4+ T cells from blood. These receptor sequences come from a female donor in good health, serving as a healthy control.

This clonotype was observed a handful of times. The chain has TRBV6-5 and TRBJ2-3, with a tentative D call TRBD2 (6 bases). The CDR3 length is 12 residues. The V and J ends lost 7 bases and 4 bases respectively, with 9 bases between them. Germline V lookup: CDR1 MNHEY, CDR2 SVGAGI. The CDR3 reads CASTGGSDTQYF. DNA for the CDR3: TGTGCCAGCACAGGAGGGTCAGATACGCAGTATTTT.

This chain links TRBV28 with TRBJ2-7; D call uncertain. In germline, CDR1 is MDHEN, CDR2 SYDVKM. The CDR3 runs to 14 residues. V lost 4 bases and J 2 bases, leaving 12 bases between the germline ends. CDR3 amino acids: CASSSFRHTYEQYF. CDR3 nucleotides: TGTGCCAGCAGTTCTTTTAGGCACACCTACGAGCAGTACTTC. Looking up the rest from reference TRBV28 and TRBJ2-7 gives the full variable domain: DVKVTQSSRYLVKRTGEKVFLECVQDMDHENMFWYRQDPGLGLRLIYFSYDVKMKEKGDIPEGYSVSREKKERFSLILESASTNQTSMYLCASSSFRHTYEQYFGPGTRLTVT.

This clonotype was counted between two and nine times. The chain recombines TRBV6-5 with TRBJ1-2, with D unclear. In germline, CDR1 is MNHEY, CDR2 SVGAGI. The CDR3 spans 13 residues. Trimming removed 6 bases from V and 7 bases from J, with 15 bases in between. CDR3 amino acids: CASSLGGGFGYTF. CDR3 in DNA: TGTGCCAGCAGCCTTGGAGGTGGCTTTGGCTACACCTTC.

In DNA form, the CDR3 reads TGCAGTGCTAGAGATCGGCGGTACACAGATACGCAGTATTTT. It codes for CSARDRRYTDTQYF. This chain joins TRBV20-1 and TRBJ2-3; D remains ambiguous. Trimming pared 0 bases from V and 2 bases from J, leaving 9 bases between. The germline V gene has CDR1 DFQATT and CDR2 SNEGSKA (reference sequence). CDR3 length: 14 residues.

The V gene is TRBV27, the J gene TRBJ2-3; 9 nucleotides agree with TRBD2. Germline CDR1 is MNHEY and CDR2 is SMNVEV (reference sequence). CDR3 length: 16 amino acids. The J segment lost 6 bases and the V segment lost 4 bases, leaving 11 bases of the junction unmatched. CDR3 in DNA: TGTGCCAGCAGTTACAGTAGCGGGAGTATCATGGATACGCAGTATTTT. Translating gives CASSYSSGSIMDTQYF.

The chain couples TRBV7-3 to TRBJ2-1; 12 bases line up with TRBD2. CDR3 length: 15 residues. J was trimmed by 7 bases and V by 4 bases; bases with no gene match: 5. Looked up from germline, CDR1 is SGHTA and CDR2 is FQGTGA. CDR3 nucleotides: TGTGCCAGCAGCTCTAGCGGGGGGGCAGGAAATGAGCAGTTCTTC. This encodes CASSSSGGAGNEQFF.

This clonotype was counted a few times. V is TRBV30 and J is TRBJ1-2, with D unclear. The CDR3 consists of 15 residues. Looked up from germline, CDR1 is GTSNPN and CDR2 is SVGIG (reference sequence). Trimming pared 0 bases from V and 6 bases from J, leaving 17 bases between. This chain's CDR3 is CAWSVWGAGRDGYTF. As DNA, the CDR3 is TGTGCCTGGAGTGTTTGGGGTGCTGGACGGGATGGCTACACCTTC.

This clonotype has a single count. The chain uses TRBV9 and TRBJ2-7; 11 bases map to TRBD1. The CDR3 contains 15 residues. Germline loops: CDR1 SGDLS, CDR2 YYNGEE. V lost 0 bases to trimming and J lost 4 bases; unmatched junction nucleotides: 3. The CDR3 DNA reads as TGTGCCAGCAGCGTAGGGACAGGGGGCATGTACGAGCAGTACTTC. Encoded protein: CASSVGTGGMYEQYF.

This clonotype was found many times. The rearrangement links TRBV20-1 to TRBJ2-7; 7 bases match TRBD2. The CDR3 is 13 amino acids. The trim removed 2 bases at V and 1 base at J, leaving 2 bases unmatched. The germline V gene encodes CDR1 DFQATT and CDR2 SNEGSKA (reference sequence). The CDR3 bases are TGCAGTGCTAGATGGGACTATTCCTACGAGCAGTACTTC. Its translation is CSARWDYSYEQYF.

Concerning this clonotype itself: The conserved phenylalanine or tryptophan is not found at the CDR3 terminus, so this likely reflects a read error. The V gene is TRBV12-3 or TRBV12-4, the J gene TRBJ1-2; D is possibly TRBD1 (5 bases). The length of the CDR3 is 15 residues. The V and J ends lost 6 bases and 2 bases respectively, with 16 bases between them. CDR3 sequence reads: CASRGGGRGNYGYTL. The CDR3 DNA sequence: TGTGCCAGCAGGGGGGGAGGACGAGGGAACTATGGCTACACCTTA.

This clonotype was found many times. The genes are TRBV28 and TRBJ2-3, with D hard to call. Germline lookup yields CDR1 MDHEN and CDR2 SYDVKM. The CDR3 totals 13 residues. V dropped 10 bases and J dropped 2 bases, with 13 bases sitting between them. The CDR3 nucleotides are TGTGCCACTTGGACGGAGTCCACAGATACGCAGTATTTT. Translation: CATWTESTDTQYF.

The V gene is TRBV5-6, the J gene TRBJ2-1; 9 nucleotides match TRBD2. V gave up 5 bases and J gave up 3 bases; unmatched junction bases: 9. CDR3 length: 16 residues. Germline V gives CDR1 SGHDT, CDR2 YYEEEE. The CDR3 here is CASSSRAGGYYNEQFF. The DNA of the CDR3 is TGTGCCAGCAGTTCACGAGCGGGAGGTTACTACAATGAGCAGTTCTTC.

This clonotype was seen more than once but under ten times. V is TRBV21-1 and J is TRBJ2-3. TRBV21-1 is classified as a pseudogene. The CDR3 runs 13 residues. The CDR3, as DNA: TGTGCCAGCAGTAACGACAGCACAGATACGCAGTATTTT. Protein sequence: CASSNDSTDTQYF.

J is TRBJ2-1 and V is TRBV7-2, with D perhaps matching TRBD1 (5 bases). The CDR3 covers 14 residues. The ends were cut back, 1 base at V and 7 bases at J, with 11 bases in the middle. Germline CDR1 and CDR2: SGHTA and FQGNSA. The CDR3 here is CASSLESGINEQFF. CDR3 in DNA: TGTGCCAGCAGCTTAGAGTCAGGGATAAATGAGCAGTTCTTC.

This clonotype was seen repeatedly, ten times or more. This sequence joins TRBV6-4 and TRBJ2-2; 14 bases align to TRBD2. Per the germline V gene, CDR1 is MRHNA and CDR2 is SNTAGT. The length of the CDR3 is 14 residues. V trimming: 6 bases; J trimming: 10 bases; junction bases outside the gene matches: 4. This chain's CDR3 is CASRGLAGGQELFF. DNA for the CDR3: TGTGCCAGCAGAGGACTAGCGGGAGGTCAGGAGCTGTTTTTT.

This clonotype was counted many times. The CDR3 loop reads CASSVGIARQETQYF. The CDR3 DNA follows: TGTGCCAGCAGCGTAGGAATAGCGCGACAAGAGACCCAGTACTTC. The chain joins TRBV9 to TRBJ2-5; a possible D gene is TRBD2 (5 bases). The ends were cut back, 0 bases at V and 2 bases at J, with 11 bases in the middle. This CDR3 has 15 amino acids. CDR1 is SGDLS and CDR2 is YYNGEE in the germline V gene. Full variable domain (outside the CDR3, taken from reference TRBV9 and TRBJ2-5): DSGVTQTPKHLITATGQRVTLRCSPRSGDLSVYWYQQSLDQGLQFLIQYYNGEERAKGNILERFSAQQFPDLHSELNLSSLELGDSALYFCASSVGIARQETQYFGPGTRLLVL.

This clonotype is a singleton in its sample. V usage is TRBV15 and J usage is TRBJ1-4; no clear D gene. V lost 3 bases to trimming and J lost 5 bases, with 13 bases between them. In germline, CDR1 is LNHNV, CDR2 YYDKDF (reference sequence). The CDR3 totals 15 residues. The CDR3 bases are TGTGCCACCAGCAGCGCAAGGAGGGAAAATGAAAAACTGTTTTTT. Translated: CATSSARRENEKLFF.